The entry below gives a single T cell receptor (beta chain) sequence along with its context. The target antigen is unknown. The CDR3 is 13 residues long. With 11 bases removed from V and 9 bases from J, the gap between germline ends came to 20 bases. The germline V gene encodes CDR1 SNHLY and CDR2 FYNNEI. The sample originates from a study of PD-1 blockade in classical Hodgkin lymphoma. Here immunoSEQ multiplex PCR was the method, and the copy in TCRdb shows in-frame clones only, minus some. The table shows around 4,200 clones, with approximately 72% occurring only once. Whole-study results and caveats: Patients who began taking nivolumab under 1 year after ASCT were left out. What caused the repertoire differences, perhaps disease activity or prior therapy, remains undefined. Compared with baseline, CD4+ but not CD8+ TCR diversity had risen significantly by C4D1.

The sample's time point: cycle 4 day 1 (C4D1), after more than five weeks of nivolumab. Every patient was affected by relapse after autologous stem cell transplantation, while exposure to brentuximab vedotin was not uniform. Through magnetic negative selection, CD8+ T cells were separated from PBMCs that had been thawed. Best responses were complete response, partial response or progressive disease. The sample here was CD8+ T cells from blood, taken before the fourth cycle of nivolumab. The sequence came from a human donor with classical Hodgkin lymphoma. The J gene is TRBJ2-1, the V gene TRBV2; possibly TRBD1 or TRBD2 for D (5 bases each). The chain's CDR3 is CAVPGRPRTEQFF. The CDR3 region has the DNA TGTGCCGTGCCGGGACGACCCCGAACTGAGCAGTTCTTC.